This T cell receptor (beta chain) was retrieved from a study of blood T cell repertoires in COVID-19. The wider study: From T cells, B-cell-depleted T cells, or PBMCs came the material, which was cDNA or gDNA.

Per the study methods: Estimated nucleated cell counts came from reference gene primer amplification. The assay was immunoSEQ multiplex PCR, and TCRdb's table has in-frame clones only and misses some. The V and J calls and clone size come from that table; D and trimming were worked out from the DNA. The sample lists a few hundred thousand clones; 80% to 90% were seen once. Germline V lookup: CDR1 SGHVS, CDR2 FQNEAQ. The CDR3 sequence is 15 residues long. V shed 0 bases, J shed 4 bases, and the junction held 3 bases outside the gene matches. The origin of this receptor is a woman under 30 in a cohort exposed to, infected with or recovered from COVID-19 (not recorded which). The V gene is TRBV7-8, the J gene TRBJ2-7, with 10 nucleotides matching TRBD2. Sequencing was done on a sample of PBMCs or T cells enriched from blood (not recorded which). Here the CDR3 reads CASSLAIAGGYEQYF. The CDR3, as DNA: TGTGCCAGCAGCTTAGCGATAGCGGGAGGTTACGAGCAGTACTTC.